This T cell receptor (beta chain) was identified during a study of blood T cell repertoires in COVID-19. Study-level information: Acute and convalescent COVID-19 samples came from the United States, Italy and Spain. PBMCs, B-cell-depleted T cells, or T cells provided the cDNA or gDNA that made up the material.

CDR1 and CDR2 from the germline V gene are SGHNT and YENEEA. CDR3 size: 15 residues. Trimming cost V 5 bases and J 8 bases; bases outside gene matches: 11. Clones were read by immunoSEQ multiplex PCR, and TCRdb kept only the in-frame ones, dropping some. The data hold around 95,000 clones, with around nine tenths observed a single time. Sequencing was done on a sample of peripheral blood. The rearrangement links TRBV11-3 to TRBJ2-1; 8 positions agree with TRBD2. This clonotype originated in a human donor in a cohort sampled during active COVID-19. The CDR3 bases are TGTGCCAGCAGCCGACCGCTAGCGGGTGACGATGAGCAGTTCTTC. This translates into CASSRPLAGDDEQFF.